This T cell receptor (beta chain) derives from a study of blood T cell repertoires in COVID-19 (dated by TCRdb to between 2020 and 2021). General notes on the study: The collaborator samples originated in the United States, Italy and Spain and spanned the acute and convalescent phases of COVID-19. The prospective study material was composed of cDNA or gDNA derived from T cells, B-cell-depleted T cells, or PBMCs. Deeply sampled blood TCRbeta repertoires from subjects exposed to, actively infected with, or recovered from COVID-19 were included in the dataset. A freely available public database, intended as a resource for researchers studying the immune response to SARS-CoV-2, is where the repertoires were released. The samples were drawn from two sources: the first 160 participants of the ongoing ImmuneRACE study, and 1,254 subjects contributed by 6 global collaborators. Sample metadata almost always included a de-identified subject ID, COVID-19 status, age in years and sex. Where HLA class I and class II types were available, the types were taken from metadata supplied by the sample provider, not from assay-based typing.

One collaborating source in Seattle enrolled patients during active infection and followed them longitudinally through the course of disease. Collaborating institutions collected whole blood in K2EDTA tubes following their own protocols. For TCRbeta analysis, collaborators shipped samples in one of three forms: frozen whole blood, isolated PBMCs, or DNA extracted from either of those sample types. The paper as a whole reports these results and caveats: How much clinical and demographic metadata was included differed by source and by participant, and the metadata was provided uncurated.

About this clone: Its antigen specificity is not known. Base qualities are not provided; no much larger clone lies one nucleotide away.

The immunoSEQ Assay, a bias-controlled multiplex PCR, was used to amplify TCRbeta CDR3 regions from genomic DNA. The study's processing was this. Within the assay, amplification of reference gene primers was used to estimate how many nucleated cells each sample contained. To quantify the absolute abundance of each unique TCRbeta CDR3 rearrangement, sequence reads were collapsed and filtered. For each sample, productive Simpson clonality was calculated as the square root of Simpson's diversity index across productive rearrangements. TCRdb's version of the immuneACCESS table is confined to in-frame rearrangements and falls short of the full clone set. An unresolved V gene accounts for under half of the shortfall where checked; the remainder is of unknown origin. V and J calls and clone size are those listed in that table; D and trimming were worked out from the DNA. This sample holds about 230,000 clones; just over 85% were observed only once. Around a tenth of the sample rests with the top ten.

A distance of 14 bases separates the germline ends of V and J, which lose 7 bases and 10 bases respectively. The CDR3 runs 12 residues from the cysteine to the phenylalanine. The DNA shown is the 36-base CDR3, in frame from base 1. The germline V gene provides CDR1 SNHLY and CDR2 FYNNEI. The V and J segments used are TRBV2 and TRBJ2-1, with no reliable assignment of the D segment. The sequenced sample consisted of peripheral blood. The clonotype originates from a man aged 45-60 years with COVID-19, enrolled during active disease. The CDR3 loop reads CASNFPGGEQFF. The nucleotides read TGTGCCAGCAATTTCCCGGGTGGCGAGCAGTTCTTC.